Each of the 21 T cell receptor beta chains below was sequenced from the same sample in a study of shared clonotypes between healthy human individuals (dated by TCRdb to about 2020). For the CD8 naive samples, CD45RO-negative cells were positively selected for CCR7, yielding a CD45RA+CCR7+ population from which TemRA cells were excluded. Libraries were prepared through the immunoSEQ multiplex PCR assay. Not all clones reach the TCRdb copy of this immuneACCESS table, which keeps in-frame sequences only. Checked studies attribute under half of the gap to unresolved V genes and leave the rest unexplained. The sample has about 1,900,000 clones on record, roughly 95% of them singletons. Jointly, the top ten make up around 1% of the sample. Specimen: naive CD8+ T cells sorted from blood. The meaning of the sample's cell subset or site label: CD45RA+CCR7+. The receptors come from a young man in good health.

The genes are TRBV2 and TRBJ2-3; perhaps TRBD1 as D (6 bases). Germline V lookup: CDR1 SNHLY, CDR2 FYNNEI. V was shortened by 4 bases and J by 4 bases, with 9 bases between the two germline ends. The CDR3 has 13 amino acids. The CDR3 region has the DNA TGTGCCAGCAGTGCAGGGGCCCCAGATACGCAGTATTTT. It yields the protein CASSAGAPDTQYF.

The chain has TRBV10-3 and TRBJ2-2, with TRBD2 as a possible D gene (7 bases). V was shortened by 4 bases and J by 1 base, with 13 bases between the two germline ends. Germline V gene data show CDR1 as ENHRY and CDR2 as SYGVKD. This CDR3 comprises 16 residues. The CDR3 region is CAISGGREQNTGELFF. CDR3 coding DNA: TGTGCCATCAGTGGGGGGCGGGAGCAGAACACCGGGGAGCTGTTTTTT.

This clone came up once. This CDR3 is also generated by other DNA sequences in the sample. V is TRBV14 and J is TRBJ2-7; D is undetermined. V was trimmed by 1 base and J by 0 bases, leaving 4 bases between them. The CDR3 sequence is 13 residues long. The germline V gene encodes CDR1 SGHDN and CDR2 FVKESK. The CDR3 loop is CASSQADSYEQYF. The CDR3 DNA reads as TGTGCCAGCAGCCAAGCCGACTCCTACGAGCAGTACTTC.

V and J are TRBV1 and TRBJ1-2. TRBV1 is an annotated pseudogene. The CDR3 consists of 13 residues. The CDR3 DNA is TGCACCAGCAGCCCGCCTTGGGACTATGGCTACACCTTC. It yields the protein CTSSPPWDYGYTF.

The count of this clone is one. J is TRBJ1-5 and V is TRBV19, with D hard to call. The V and J ends lost 0 bases and 7 bases respectively, with 10 bases between them. CDR1 is LNHDA, CDR2 SQIVND, per germline (reference sequence). The CDR3 covers 14 residues. The CDR3 sequence: CASSIDVVGQPQHF. In nucleotides, the CDR3 is TGTGCCAGTAGTATAGATGTGGTAGGCCAGCCCCAGCATTTT.

On this clone: Possible read error: a much larger clone is one base away. At the DNA level, this CDR3 is encoded by other sequences in the same sample as well. This chain uses TRBV5-6 with TRBJ1-1; possibly TRBD1 for D (5 bases). The CDR3 contains 13 residues. The V gene's germline CDR1 is SGHDT and CDR2 YYEEEE. The ends were cut back, 4 bases at V and 4 bases at J, with 11 bases in the middle. The CDR3 DNA sequence: TGTGCCAGCAGCGTGGGTGGGGGCACTGAAGCTTTCTTT. It codes for CASSVGGGTEAFF.

This clone appeared once. The genes are TRBV5-1 and TRBJ2-7; tentative D call: TRBD2 (6 bases). CDR3 size: 16 residues. Germline values: CDR1 SGHRS, CDR2 YFSETQ. Deletions cut 4 bases from V and 0 bases from J, with 17 bases between. The CDR3 sequence is CASSQVGDWNSYEQYF. CDR3 coding DNA: TGCGCCAGCAGCCAGGTTGGGGACTGGAACTCCTACGAGCAGTACTTC.

The CDR3 loop is CASSEHGPSGANVLTF. Written as DNA, the CDR3 is TGTGCCAGCAGTGAACACGGTCCCTCTGGGGCCAACGTCCTGACTTTC. This rearrangement joins TRBV2 to TRBJ2-6; D unresolved. With 2 bases removed from V and 0 bases from J, the gap between germline ends came to 8 bases. This CDR3 has 16 residues. CDR1 is SNHLY, CDR2 FYNNEI, per germline.

The chain carries TRBV5-1 and TRBJ1-1; no clear D. The CDR3 is 15 residues long. CDR1 and CDR2 (germline): SGHRS, YFSETQ. V shed 0 bases and J shed 0 bases, with 9 bases lying between them. The CDR3 sequence: CASSLEVGVNTEAFF. In DNA, the CDR3 is TGCGCCAGCAGCTTGGAGGTCGGCGTGAACACTGAAGCTTTCTTT.

DNA of the CDR3: TGTGCCAGCAGTTACGGGTACCCGGGACAGAAGTACTTC. Protein sequence: CASSYGYPGQKYF. V is TRBV6-5 and J is TRBJ2-7, with TRBD1 identical over 7 bases. V was clipped by 2 bases and J by 11 bases; unmatched bases: 9. Germline values: CDR1 MNHEY, CDR2 SVGAGI. The CDR3 runs to 13 residues.

In this sample, this clone turned up once. The chain has TRBV5-4 and TRBJ2-7, with 8 bases that match TRBD1. The CDR3 sequence is 14 residues long. Losses at the gene ends were 4 bases for V and 2 bases for J; bases not matched to a gene: 5. Germline assignment: CDR1 SGHNT and CDR2 YYREEE (reference sequence). In nucleotides, the CDR3 is TGTGCCAGCAGCGACGGCAGGGGGCCCTACGAGCAGTACTTC. Translated: CASSDGRGPYEQYF.

J is TRBJ1-1 and V is TRBV4-2; 10 bases are shared with TRBD1. This CDR3 contains 15 residues. Germline V gene lookup returns CDR1 LGHNA and CDR2 YNFKEQ. J was trimmed by 5 bases and V by 3 bases; bases with no gene match: 6. In DNA, the CDR3 is TGTGCCAGCAGCCAGCTAGACAGGGGGCAAACTGAAGCTTTCTTT. Its protein is CASSQLDRGQTEAFF.

The V gene is TRBV9, the J gene TRBJ2-5, with D perhaps TRBD1 or TRBD2 (5 bases each). Trimming took 3 bases from V and 5 from J, leaving 29 bases between them. The CDR3 totals 19 residues. CDR1 is SGDLS, CDR2 YYNGEE, per germline. This CDR3 reads CASSANPWEFQGATETQYF. DNA for the CDR3: TGTGCCAGCAGCGCTAACCCGTGGGAGTTTCAGGGAGCCACCGAGACCCAGTACTTC.

The chain couples TRBV6-1 to TRBJ2-2; D is ambiguous. The germline V gene encodes CDR1 MNHNS and CDR2 SASEGT. V was clipped by 3 bases and J by 0 bases, with 17 bases between them. This CDR3 spans 18 amino acids. In DNA, the CDR3 is TGTGCCAGCAGTGACCACTTAGGTCTGACGGCGAACACCGGGGAGCTGTTTTTT. Protein sequence: CASSDHLGLTANTGELFF.

The chain joins TRBV5-1 to TRBJ1-1, with TRBD1 as a possible D gene (5 bases). V was trimmed by 6 bases and J by 5 bases, leaving 11 bases between them. CDR3 size: 12 residues. Germline CDR1 SGHRS, CDR2 YFSETQ. Here the CDR3 DNA reads TGCGCCAGCAACAATCAGGGAACTGAAGCTTTCTTT. This translates into CASNNQGTEAFF.

The chain employs TRBV7-6 and TRBJ2-3; 7 bases agree with TRBD1. Germline values: CDR1 SGHVS, CDR2 FNYEAQ. V was clipped by 4 bases and J by 2 bases; unmatched bases: 12. The CDR3 is made up of 17 amino acids. The CDR3 coding sequence is TGTGCCAGCAGCTCACTCCCGGGACAGAGACCCACAGATACGCAGTATTTT. Its translation is CASSSLPGQRPTDTQYF.

Turning to this clone: This specimen includes other DNA sequences encoding the same CDR3. This chain links TRBV6-6 with TRBJ1-2; D is possibly TRBD1 (5 bases). The V end was cut by 0 bases, the J end by 6 bases, with 5 bases between. Germline lookup yields CDR1 MNHNY and CDR2 SVGAGI (reference sequence). CDR3 length: 12 amino acids. The CDR3 DNA sequence: TGTGCCAGCAGTTACTCGACAGATGGCTACACCTTC. This codes for CASSYSTDGYTF.

This chain links TRBV6-6 with TRBJ2-1; D unresolved. Germline V gives CDR1 MNHNY, CDR2 SVGAGI (reference sequence). The CDR3 runs 12 residues. Trimming took off 5 bases at V and 3 bases at J, with 5 bases between the two ends. The CDR3, as DNA: TGTGCCAGCAGTCTGGACTACAATGAGCAGTTCTTC. Translation: CASSLDYNEQFF.

A note on this clone: The identical CDR3 is also encoded by other nucleotide sequences in the sample. The chain joins TRBV6-5 to TRBJ2-3; D might be TRBD1 (6 bases). With 1 base removed from V and 5 bases from J, the gap between germline ends came to 7 bases. Per the germline V gene, CDR1 is MNHEY and CDR2 is SVGAGI. The CDR3 covers 13 residues. The CDR3 nucleotides read TGTGCCAGCAGTTACTTACAGGGAGATACGCAGTATTTT. Its translation: CASSYLQGDTQYF.

This clone was observed a single time. J is TRBJ2-3 and V is TRBV5-6; 10 bases match TRBD2. V shed 4 bases, J shed 2 bases, and the junction held 10 bases outside the gene matches. Germline values: CDR1 SGHDT, CDR2 YYEEEE. CDR3 length equals 17 residues. The CDR3, as DNA: TGTGCCAGCAGCCCAGGACTAGCGGAGGCCTACACAGATACGCAGTATTTT. Residues: CASSPGLAEAYTDTQYF.

The chain couples TRBV28 to TRBJ1-1, with 8 nucleotides matching TRBD1. J was trimmed by 0 bases and V by 5 bases; bases with no gene match: 14. CDR3 length: 18 residues. From germline, CDR1 is MDHEN and CDR2 SYDVKM. The CDR3 sequence: CASSPFPGQEGMNTEAFF. For the CDR3, the DNA is TGTGCCAGCAGTCCCTTCCCGGGACAGGAAGGAATGAACACTGAAGCTTTCTTT.